The present entry profiles one T cell receptor beta chain with its context. In its sample, this clone was seen once. Its antigen remains unidentified. No qualities accompany the bases; no much larger clone lies one base away. CD8 naive samples were CD45RO-negative cells positively selected for CCR7, giving a CD45RA+CCR7+ population that excluded TemRA cells. The donors were healthy, HIV-negative adults with no recently reported acute infections or vaccinations. Only Caucasian adults living in Nashville, Tennessee, USA were represented among the donors. Blood was collected by leukapheresis, and PBMCs were isolated by Ficoll-Histopaque density gradient centrifugation and then cryopreserved in liquid nitrogen vapor phase. Analytical flow cytometry was used to check the purity and quantity of each magnetically sorted T cell population. Each sorted fraction had its genomic DNA isolated and then quantified by UV absorbance on a Nanodrop 2000c.

Using the deep immunoSEQ assay, TCR CDR3 regions were amplified from genomic DNA by multiplex PCR. Extracted genomic DNA from each cell subset was distributed evenly across all wells of several immunoSEQ 96-well plates, and each plate was treated as a replicate. Each replicate PCR for sorted subsets received around 200 ng genomic DNA, equal to about 29,000 T cell genomes. Purified libraries were measured with a Qubit 3.0 fluorometer, size-checked on a Bioanalyzer 2100, and measured again with the KAPA Library Quantification kit. Every immunoSEQ 96-well plate was sequenced on a separate single-read 150-cycle Illumina NextSeq 550 flow cell. As for how the authors treated the data: Because the immunoSEQ output included only junctional sequences and no quality scores, the filtering could not be the same as the filtering used for full-length reads. Sequences were annotated with PyIR, a Python wrapper for IgBLAST v1.9, using IMGT germline references to assign V/J genes and CDR3. Reads were filtered out if the reads had weak V/J assignments (E-value above 1e-6), no CDR3, stop codons, out-of-frame junctions, or ambiguous translated residues. V3J clonotypes were defined by identical inferred V gene, J gene, and CDR3 amino acid sequence. Percentage overlap between repertoires was computed as shared unique clonotypes divided by the size of the smaller repertoire. Richness of each repertoire was evaluated using RTK rarefaction, the Chao1 estimator, and Recon v2.1 estimates of unobserved clonotypes. Generation probabilities were computed with OLGA for all TCRbeta clonotypes obtained by the gDNA method from a few donors. TCRdb's version of the immuneACCESS table is confined to in-frame rearrangements and falls short of the full clone set. An unresolved V gene accounts for under half of the shortfall where checked; the remainder is of unknown origin. From that table come the V and J calls and clone size; the DNA was used to work out D and trimming. The sample includes some 2 million clones, with about 95% observed a single time. The ten largest clones add up to approximately 1.2% of the sample.

Its CDR3 holds 14 amino acids, cysteine through phenylalanine. The DNA shown is the 42-base CDR3, in frame from base 1. V is cut back by 9 bases and J by 3 bases, with 11 bases in the junction unmatched. CDR1 and CDR2 are drawn from the germline V gene: SNHLY, FYNNEI. The data belong to a study of shared clonotypes between healthy human individuals (dated by TCRdb to 2020 to 2021). At the level of the whole study: A couple of women and a few men aged 18 to 49 years were included in the cohort. For each donor, CD4 naive and CD4 memory were each given three plates, CD8 naive was given two plates, and CD8 memory was given one plate. To estimate repertoire size and how much clonotypes are shared between individuals, the study performed deep sequencing of blood TCR repertoires from about five healthy adults. To increase sequencing depth and limit assay-specific biases, TCR repertoire library preparation and sequencing were carried out by different laboratories using diverse techniques. Between about 0.8 and 9 billion PBMCs per donor were obtained by leukapheresis. Study-level results and caveats: Rarefaction of sorted-subset datasets indicated incomplete sequencing despite the large sequencing depth. Sharing across a few donors was observed for approximately 5% of naive CD4, less than 4% of naive CD8, about 2.5% of memory CD4, and roughly 0.4% of memory CD8 clonotypes. The genetic and exposure-history diversity represented was limited by the small number of donors. Based on pairwise subsampling, the degree of clonotype sharing among donors was expected to be affected by sequencing depth. Higher generation probabilities were observed for clonotypes shared by all four sorted-subset donors than for non-shared clonotypes. Sampling was restricted to blood, and TCR repertoires in tissue are likely to differ from TCR repertoires in blood. Larger estimated clonotype richness was generally found for naive subsets than for memory subsets.

The receptor was derived from a young man in good health. This receptor chain uses TRBV2 and TRBJ2-7; 7 bases in the middle match TRBD1. The sequenced sample was naive CD8+ T cells sorted from blood. This sample's cell subset or site label indicates: CD45RA+CCR7+. CDR3 protein: CASGPAQGSYEQYF. The bases are TGTGCCAGTGGCCCCGCACAGGGGAGCTACGAGCAGTACTTC.